This TCR beta chain was sequenced in a study of CD8 T cells in ankylosing spondylitis. TCRdb independently ran MiXCR on the 5' RACE reads; one entry per CDR3 protein. The profile shows under 300,000 distinct CDR3 sequences, around 10% of them singletons. This clonotype was seen ten or more times. This CDR3 region has 14 residues. V lost 0 bases to trimming and J lost 2 bases, with 8 bases between them. The germline gives CDR1 SGHRS, CDR2 YFSETQ. The rearrangement joins TRBV5-1 to TRBJ1-2; D remains unclear. The receptor comes from a male donor with ankylosing spondylitis or in good health (not recorded which). The sequenced sample was blood, either unsorted or a sorted T cell fraction (not recorded which). CDR3 in DNA: TGCGCCAGCAGCTTGGACATAAACAACTATGGCTACACCTTC. Translating it yields CASSLDINNYGYTF. The complete variable domain, with remaining parts taken from reference TRBV5-1 and TRBJ1-2, reads KAGVTQTPRYLIKTRGQQVTLSCSPISGHRSVSWYQQTPGQGLQFLFEYFSETQRNKGNFPGRFSGRQFSNSRSEMNVSTLELGDSALYLCASSLDINNYGYTFGSGTRLTVV.